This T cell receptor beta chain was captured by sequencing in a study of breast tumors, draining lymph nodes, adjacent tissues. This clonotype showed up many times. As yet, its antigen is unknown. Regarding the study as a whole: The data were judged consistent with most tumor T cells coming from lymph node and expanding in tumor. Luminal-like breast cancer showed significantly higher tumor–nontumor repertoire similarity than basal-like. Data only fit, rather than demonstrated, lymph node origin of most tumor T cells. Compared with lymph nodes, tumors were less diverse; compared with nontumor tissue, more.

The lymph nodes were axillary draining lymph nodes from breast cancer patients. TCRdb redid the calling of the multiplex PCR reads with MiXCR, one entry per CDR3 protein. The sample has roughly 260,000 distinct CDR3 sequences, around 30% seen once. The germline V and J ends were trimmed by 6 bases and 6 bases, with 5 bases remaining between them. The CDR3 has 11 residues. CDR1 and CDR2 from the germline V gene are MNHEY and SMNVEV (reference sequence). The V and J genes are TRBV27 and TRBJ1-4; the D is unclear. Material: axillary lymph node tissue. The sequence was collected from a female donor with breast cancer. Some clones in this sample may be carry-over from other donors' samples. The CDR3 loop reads CASRGYEKLFF. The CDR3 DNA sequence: TGTGCCAGCAGGGGTTATGAAAAACTGTTTTTT.